The source of this T cell receptor beta chain is a study of T cells in Graves' hyperthyroidism and ophthalmopathy. There were TCR beta CDR3 regions amplified from RNA transcripts. Carried out on the TCR CDR3, a first-round RT-PCR used the HTBI primer set. In TCRdb, the multiplex PCR reads were re-called with MiXCR into one record per CDR3 protein. Of approximately 600,000 distinct CDR3 sequences listed, roughly 20% are singletons. Germline V gene sequence: CDR1 MGHRA, CDR2 YSYEKL. This CDR3 has 17 amino acids. V shed 0 bases and J 7 bases; nucleotides not matched to a gene: 6. Ophthalmopathy cases met thresholds of Clinical Activity Score at least 3, NOSPECS grade at least 4 and duration under 3 months.

The specimen sequenced was blood. This TCR derives from a man younger than 40 with Graves' ophthalmopathy. The chain couples TRBV4-1 to TRBJ2-1; TRBD2 matches 13 bases. The CDR3 loop reads CASSQEGGLAGRNEQFF. CDR3 DNA sequence: TGCGCCAGCAGCCAAGAGGGGGGACTAGCGGGGAGGAATGAGCAGTTCTTC.